Below are 13 T cell receptor beta chains sequenced from a single sample in a study of shared clonotypes between healthy human individuals. Selected positively for CCR7 and CD45RO-negative, naive CD8 cells excluded terminally differentiated effector memory CD45RA+ cells. Clones were sequenced by immunoSEQ multiplex PCR, and TCRdb holds only the in-frame ones, with some missing. The sample holds approximately 1.9 million clones, approximately 92% seen once. The specimen sequenced was naive CD8+ T cells from PBMCs. These receptors originate from a young man in good health. Some clones in this sample may be carry-over from other donors' samples.

Notes on this clone: The sample carries other DNA sequences with the same CDR3. The V call is TRBV6-5, the J call TRBJ2-5, with 12 bases fitting TRBD1. CDR1 is MNHEY, CDR2 SVGAGI, per germline. This CDR3 contains 15 residues. V shed 5 bases, J shed 4 bases, and the junction held 5 bases outside the gene matches. The DNA of the CDR3 is TGTGCCAGCAGTAGGGACAGGGGGCTTGGAGAGACCCAGTACTTC. Protein sequence: CASSRDRGLGETQYF.

The chain is built from TRBV27 and TRBJ1-5, with 10 positions matching TRBD1. After removal of 4 bases from V and 6 bases from J, the junction contained 6 bases not matched to a gene. In germline, CDR1 is MNHEY, CDR2 SMNVEV (reference sequence). The CDR3 is 15 amino acids. This CDR3 reads CASSSDRGNGQPQHF. CDR3 bases: TGTGCCAGCAGTTCGGACAGGGGGAATGGTCAGCCCCAGCATTTT.

The V gene is TRBV9, the J gene TRBJ2-7, with a tentative D call TRBD1 (6 bases). The germline V and J ends were trimmed by 2 bases and 6 bases, with 9 bases remaining between them. This CDR3 has 12 amino acids. The germline gives CDR1 SGDLS, CDR2 YYNGEE. Here the CDR3 reads CASSVQGSEQYF. The CDR3 nucleotides are TGTGCCAGCAGCGTTCAGGGGAGCGAGCAGTACTTC.

The chain couples TRBV9 to TRBJ2-7; D gene ambiguous. V was clipped by 7 bases and J by 0 bases, with 14 bases between them. Per the germline V gene, CDR1 is SGDLS and CDR2 is YYNGEE. The CDR3 consists of 14 residues. CDR3 DNA sequence: TGTGCCAGCGGTCAGGCGCTGAGCTCCTACGAGCAGTACTTC. Residues: CASGQALSSYEQYF.

The rearrangement uses TRBV6-5 and TRBJ2-3; D not resolved. Germline V gene lookup returns CDR1 MNHEY and CDR2 SVGAGI. This CDR3 is built from 13 residues. With 5 bases removed from V and 2 bases from J, the gap between germline ends came to 8 bases. CDR3 bases: TGTGCCAGCAGTAGGAGTAACACAGATACGCAGTATTTT. Amino acid sequence: CASSRSNTDTQYF.

The genes are TRBV28 and TRBJ1-3; D unresolved. V was pared by 5 bases and J by 0 bases, with 8 bases between. Germline V CDR1 and CDR2: MDHEN, SYDVKM. The CDR3 length is 14 residues. The CDR3 reads CASSVEVSGNTIYF. CDR3 coding DNA: TGTGCCAGCAGTGTGGAAGTCTCTGGAAACACCATATATTTT.

This clone was seen only once. This CDR3 is also generated by other DNA sequences in the sample. The chain has TRBV27 and TRBJ2-1; TRBD2 aligns across 7 bases. J was trimmed by 2 bases and V by 0 bases; bases with no gene match: 1. The CDR3 is 15 amino acids. Looked up from germline, CDR1 is MNHEY and CDR2 is SMNVEV (reference sequence). Written as DNA, the CDR3 is TGTGCCAGCAGTTTATCGCGGGAGCCCTACAATGAGCAGTTCTTC. Protein product: CASSLSREPYNEQFF.

The chain links TRBV7-9 to TRBJ2-7, with D unresolved. This CDR3 region has 14 residues. Germline V gene sequence: CDR1 SEHNR, CDR2 FQNEAQ (reference sequence). Trimming left V 0 bases short and J 2 bases short, with 8 bases between. CDR3 sequence reads: CASSLAAVTYEQYF. CDR3 coding DNA: TGTGCCAGCAGCTTAGCGGCGGTAACCTACGAGCAGTACTTC.

The rearrangement uses TRBV4-1 and TRBJ2-7; no reliable D call. V was shortened by 1 base and J by 2 bases, with 12 bases between the two germline ends. The CDR3 is 15 amino acids. CDR1 is MGHRA, CDR2 YSYEKL, per germline. CDR3 region: CASSQGFLEAYEQYF. CDR3 sequence (DNA): TGCGCCAGCAGCCAAGGTTTCCTAGAAGCCTACGAGCAGTACTTC.

The V call is TRBV28, the J call TRBJ2-3; D is unresolved. From germline, CDR1 is MDHEN and CDR2 SYDVKM. Trimming pared 4 bases from V and 0 bases from J, leaving 5 bases between. The CDR3 runs to 13 residues. This CDR3 is CASSSISTDTQYF. The DNA of the CDR3 is TGTGCCAGCAGTTCCATTAGCACAGATACGCAGTATTTT.

The chain is built from TRBV6-5 and TRBJ1-1; D is unclear. The V and J ends lost 7 bases and 7 bases respectively, with 16 bases between them. Germline V gives CDR1 MNHEY, CDR2 SVGAGI. The CDR3 is 13 amino acids. CDR3 sequence reads: CASIGWEGSEAFF. As DNA, the CDR3 is TGTGCCAGCATAGGATGGGAGGGAAGTGAAGCTTTCTTT.

The V gene is TRBV27, the J gene TRBJ2-3; 10 positions match TRBD2. Germline V gene data show CDR1 as MNHEY and CDR2 as SMNVEV (reference sequence). Unmatched junction bases numbered 4, after V lost 5 bases and J lost 5 bases. This CDR3 region has 14 residues. CDR3 sequence reads: CASSRLAGRDTQYF. CDR3 DNA sequence: TGTGCCAGCAGTCGACTAGCGGGTCGAGATACGCAGTATTTT.

The chain has TRBV4-3 and TRBJ2-1; no clear D. Germline lookup yields CDR1 LGHNA and CDR2 YSLEER. V was clipped by 1 base and J by 4 bases, with 11 bases between them. The CDR3 is 15 residues long. CDR3 coding DNA: TGCGCCAGCAGCCAAGTCGCTAGGGATTACAATGAGCAGTTCTTC. Protein sequence: CASSQVARDYNEQFF.